Each of the 25 T cell receptor beta chains below was sequenced from the same sample in a study of cytomegalovirus exposure and HLA in healthy donors. PCR primers comprised 60 Vbeta and 13 Jbeta primers. Method: immunoSEQ multiplex PCR; TCRdb's copy keeps in-frame clones and lacks some. The table includes some 130,000 clones, around 80% detected once. Sequencing was carried out using PBMCs. Every receptor here comes from a man aged 25-45 years in good health and CMV-seronegative.

This rearrangement joins TRBV5-6 to TRBJ2-1; 11 bases line up with TRBD1. The CDR3 runs to 13 residues. V trimming: 4 bases; J trimming: 9 bases; junction bases outside the gene matches: 3. Germline loops: CDR1 SGHDT, CDR2 YYEEEE. DNA for the CDR3: TGTGCCAGCAGCGGACAGGGGGCTGTTGAGCAGTTCTTC. Amino acids: CASSGQGAVEQFF. The complete variable domain, with remaining parts taken from reference TRBV5-6 and TRBJ2-1, reads DAGVTQSPTHLIKTRGQQVTLRCSPKSGHDTVSWYQQALGQGPQFIFQYYEEEERQRGNFPDRFSGHQFPNYSSELNVNALLLGDSALYLCASSGQGAVEQFFGPGTRLTVL.

The V gene is TRBV15, the J gene TRBJ2-1, with D maybe TRBD2 (5 bases). From germline, CDR1 is LNHNV and CDR2 YYDKDF (reference sequence). The length of the CDR3 is 15 residues. V was pared by 3 bases and J by 2 bases, with 11 bases between. CDR3 amino acids: CATSSPSRPYNEQFF. In DNA form, the CDR3 reads TGTGCCACCAGCAGCCCTAGCCGTCCCTACAATGAGCAGTTCTTC.

The rearrangement links TRBV6-5 to TRBJ2-7, with D tentatively TRBD2 (5 bases). This CDR3 contains 14 residues. The ends were cut back, 6 bases at V and 2 bases at J, with 14 bases in the middle. Germline V gene sequence: CDR1 MNHEY, CDR2 SVGAGI. CDR3 in amino acids: CASSPPGFAYEQYF. The CDR3 coding sequence is TGTGCCAGCAGCCCACCGGGGTTTGCCTACGAGCAGTACTTC.

This clone was seen a handful of times. The V and J genes are TRBV6-1 and TRBJ2-7, with D unresolved. The ends were cut back, 3 bases at V and 3 bases at J, with 15 bases in the middle. The CDR3 is 15 residues long. Germline V gene sequence: CDR1 MNHNS, CDR2 SASEGT. The CDR3 DNA is TGTGCCAGCAGTGATCCACCTCGACTCCTCTACGAGCAGTACTTC. It codes for CASSDPPRLLYEQYF.

The chain has TRBV4-2 and TRBJ1-5; D might be TRBD1 (6 bases). Trimming took 5 bases from V and 4 from J, leaving 15 bases between them. The CDR3 is 15 amino acids. Germline loops: CDR1 LGHNA, CDR2 YNFKEQ. The CDR3 sequence: CASSSLRQANQPQHF. The CDR3 DNA sequence: TGTGCCAGCAGCTCCCTCCGACAGGCTAATCAGCCCCAGCATTTT.

The chain combines TRBV6-1 with TRBJ2-3; D might be TRBD2 (7 bases). From germline, CDR1 is MNHNS and CDR2 SASEGT. Trimming shortened V by 2 bases and J by 0 bases, and 12 bases separated the two germline ends. The length of the CDR3 is 16 residues. CDR3 DNA sequence: TGTGCCAGCAGTGAATTCCGGGGGGCGAGCACAGATACGCAGTATTTT. Translating it yields CASSEFRGASTDTQYF.

V gene TRBV30 combines with J gene TRBJ2-1, with 7 bases identical to TRBD2. This CDR3 has 16 amino acids. Germline V gives CDR1 GTSNPN, CDR2 SVGIG (reference sequence). The junction had 5 bases not matched to a gene; V was cut back by 0 bases and J by 0 bases. The CDR3 region is CAWSVGRASSYNEQFF. DNA of the CDR3: TGTGCCTGGAGTGTGGGGAGGGCTAGCTCCTACAATGAGCAGTTCTTC. Full variable domain (rest looked up from reference TRBV30 and TRBJ2-1): SQTIHQWPATLVQPVGSPLSLECTVEGTSNPNLYWYRQAAGRGLQLLFYSVGIGQISSEVPQNLSASRPQDRQFILSSKKLLLSDSGFYLCAWSVGRASSYNEQFFGPGTRLTVL.

V and J are TRBV5-4 and TRBJ1-1; TRBD1 matches at 8 bases. The V gene's germline CDR1 is SGHNT and CDR2 YYREEE (reference sequence). The trim removed 4 bases at V and 4 bases at J, leaving 9 bases unmatched. The CDR3 runs 15 residues. The CDR3 DNA reads TGTGCCAGCAGCCCGCGGACCAGGGGGCCCACTGAAGCTTTCTTT. It yields the protein CASSPRTRGPTEAFF.

The V gene is TRBV29-1, the J gene TRBJ2-7; 7 bases are a match to TRBD2. After removal of 4 bases from V and 4 bases from J, the junction contained 13 bases not matched to a gene. Germline V CDR1 and CDR2: SQVTM, ANQGSEA. CDR3 length: 15 residues. The CDR3 sequence: CSVAREATPLYEQYF. CDR3 coding DNA: TGCAGCGTTGCCCGGGAGGCGACACCCCTATACGAGCAGTACTTC.

The CDR3 nucleotides are TGTGCCAGCAGTGCGGGACTCGAAGCAGATACGCAGTATTTT. Translated: CASSAGLEADTQYF. The rearrangement joins TRBV6-1 to TRBJ2-3; possible D gene TRBD2, 6 bases. CDR1 MNHNS and CDR2 SASEGT come from the germline V gene. The V gene lost 4 bases and the J gene lost 4 bases, with 12 bases spanning the gap. The CDR3 consists of 14 residues.

CDR3 residues: CASSAYRGRNQPQHF. CDR3 sequence (DNA): TGTGCCAGCAGTGCGTACAGGGGACGCAATCAGCCCCAGCATTTT. The chain has TRBV2 and TRBJ1-5; 7 bases are a match to TRBD1. This CDR3 is 15 amino acids long. V dropped 4 bases and J dropped 2; count of bases not matched to a gene: 5. Germline CDR1 reads SNHLY; CDR2 reads FYNNEI.

This chain links TRBV6-1 with TRBJ2-1; 12 positions agree with TRBD2. Germline CDR1 MNHNS, CDR2 SASEGT. The CDR3 covers 20 residues. J was trimmed by 7 bases and V by 3 bases; bases with no gene match: 19. The CDR3 coding sequence is TGTGCCAGCAGTGAGTTCCTAGCGGGAGGGCCAAATGGTGGTGGGAATGAGCAGTTCTTC. Translation gives CASSEFLAGGPNGGGNEQFF.

This chain connects TRBV21-1 to TRBJ1-5; the D call in the table, TRBD1, was not verified against the DNA. TRBV21-1 is a recognized pseudogene. The CDR3 length is 20 residues. CDR3 residues: CASSKGQRDRETYFNQPQHF. The CDR3 DNA reads as TGTGCCAGCAGCAAAGGACAACGGGACAGAGAAACCTATTTCAATCAGCCCCAGCATTTT.

CDR3 nucleotides: TGTGCCAGCGCATCAATCGGGCGGGGGGCATGGGAGCAGTACTTC. Translated: CASASIGRGAWEQYF. V usage is TRBV27 and J usage is TRBJ2-7; 8 bases match TRBD2. The germline V gene encodes CDR1 MNHEY and CDR2 SMNVEV (reference sequence). The junction had 16 bases not matched to a gene; V was cut back by 8 bases and J by 7 bases. The CDR3 spans 15 residues.

The chain carries TRBV5-6 and TRBJ1-5; weak D call: TRBD1 (5 bases). CDR3 size: 14 residues. Trimming removed 4 bases at V and 3 bases at J, with 11 bases between. Per the germline V gene, CDR1 is SGHDT and CDR2 is YYEEEE. CDR3: CASSRRGPNQPQHF. In nucleotides, the CDR3 is TGTGCCAGCAGCCGGAGGGGCCCCAATCAGCCCCAGCATTTT.

This clone was recorded once. The rearrangement uses TRBV7-8 and TRBJ1-1; 7 bases map to TRBD1. CDR3 size: 15 residues. With V trimmed by 4 bases and J by 5 bases, 10 bases remained unmatched. The germline CDR1 and CDR2 sequences are SGHVS and FQNEAQ. The CDR3 region is CASSSSRQGRTEAFF. The CDR3 DNA sequence: TGTGCCAGCAGCTCTTCTCGACAGGGAAGGACTGAAGCTTTCTTT.

The CDR3 region has the DNA TGTGCCAGCACCGGACCGGGACAGATCTACGAGCAGTACTTC. Protein sequence: CASTGPGQIYEQYF. The chain links TRBV28 to TRBJ2-7; TRBD1 matches 7 bases. V lost 7 bases, J lost 3 bases, and 9 bases stayed unmatched. The germline V gene has CDR1 MDHEN and CDR2 SYDVKM. The CDR3 is 14 amino acids.

The rearrangement joins TRBV5-1 to TRBJ2-3; maybe TRBD1 (7 bases). Between the trimmed V and J ends, which lost 0 bases and 3 bases, there was a span of 11 bases. Germline V gene sequence: CDR1 SGHRS, CDR2 YFSETQ. CDR3 length: 15 amino acids. The CDR3 DNA sequence: TGCGCCAGCAGCTTGGTAGCAGGGGGGACAGATACGCAGTATTTT. Encoded protein: CASSLVAGGTDTQYF.

This chain uses TRBV2 with TRBJ1-2; TRBD1 matches 7 bases. CDR1 and CDR2 (germline): SNHLY, FYNNEI. Unmatched junction bases numbered 3, after V lost 3 bases and J lost 5 bases. This CDR3 spans 13 amino acids. The CDR3 DNA follows: TGTGCCAGCAGTGATGACAGGGCATATGGCTACACCTTC. It yields the protein CASSDDRAYGYTF.

This clone was seen only a few times. The V call is TRBV5-1, the J call TRBJ2-3; D is perhaps TRBD2 (6 bases). Per the germline V gene, CDR1 is SGHRS and CDR2 is YFSETQ. The CDR3 runs to 16 residues. Trimming took off 7 bases at V and 5 bases at J, with 23 bases between the two ends. For the CDR3, the DNA is TGCGCCAGCGACGATGGAAGGCGGGGCGGGGAAGATACGCAGTATTTT. It codes for CASDDGRRGGEDTQYF.

The genes are TRBV28 and TRBJ2-3; TRBD1 is a possible D gene (6 bases). Germline V CDR1 and CDR2: MDHEN, SYDVKM. CDR3 length: 16 residues. V was clipped by 5 bases and J by 7 bases, with 22 bases between them. The DNA for the CDR3 is TGTGCCAGCAGTACGCCTCAGGGGTACCGGGGATATACGCAGTATTTT. The encoded protein is CASSTPQGYRGYTQYF.

This sequence joins TRBV5-1 and TRBJ2-2; D not resolved. This CDR3 has 15 residues. With 0 bases removed from V and 1 base from J, the gap between germline ends came to 7 bases. CDR1 SGHRS and CDR2 YFSETQ come from the germline V gene. This CDR3 reads CASSLVAVNTGELFF. The CDR3 bases are TGCGCCAGCAGCTTGGTGGCGGTGAACACCGGGGAGCTGTTTTTT.

The V and J genes are TRBV5-1 and TRBJ1-6, with unresolved D. This CDR3 region has 14 residues. Looked up from germline, CDR1 is SGHRS and CDR2 is YFSETQ. Trimming took 0 bases from V and 8 from J, leaving 9 bases between them. CDR3 sequence (DNA): TGCGCCAGCAGCTTGGGGGAGCTTGATTCACCCCTCCACTTT. Encoded protein: CASSLGELDSPLHF.

This chain connects TRBV18 to TRBJ2-2; the match to TRBD1 covers 7 bases. The CDR3 loop spans 16 amino acids. CDR1 KGHSH and CDR2 LQKENI come from the germline V gene. V lost 1 base and J lost 7; bases outside the gene matches: 9. Here the CDR3 reads CASSPRQGVMSGELFF. CDR3 bases: TGTGCCAGCTCACCACGGCAGGGGGTTATGAGCGGGGAGCTGTTTTTT.

The chain carries TRBV27 and TRBJ1-2; D might be TRBD1 (6 bases). The CDR3 is 17 amino acids. Deletions cut 3 bases from V and 3 bases from J, with 20 bases between. Germline V gives CDR1 MNHEY, CDR2 SMNVEV (reference sequence). CDR3 coding DNA: TGTGCCAGCAGTTTTGCCCATGGGGACACCGCTTACTATGGCTACACCTTC. As protein: CASSFAHGDTAYYGYTF.